These 9 T cell receptor beta chains originate from one sample sequenced in a study of persistence of HIV-infected CD4 T cells. Cells were stimulated with overlapping HIV-1 Gag 15-mer peptides. Sorting selected CD4+ T cells upregulating both CD40 ligand and CD69. This was the immunoSEQ version 4 assay in survey mode. This table comes from immunoSEQ multiplex PCR, and its TCRdb copy is limited to in-frame clones, with some not included. Counted here are approximately 25,000 clones, about 74% occurring once; the ten biggest clones make up about 1.8%. These receptors lack a known antigen. Sequences were derived from CD4+ T cells sorted from PBMCs after approximately 20-hour stimulation, sampled from a patient who received antiretroviral therapy. These receptor sequences come from an adult man with HIV who was CMV-seropositive.

This clone turned up a few times. V gene TRBV27 combines with J gene TRBJ2-7; unclear D gene. Deletions cut 5 bases from V and 0 bases from J, with 11 bases between. Germline assignment: CDR1 MNHEY and CDR2 SMNVEV (reference sequence). The CDR3 extends over 14 amino acids. CDR3 DNA sequence: TGTGCCAGCAGTGTTAGACAAAGCTCCTACGAGCAGTACTTC. Translated, it gives CASSVRQSSYEQYF.

The chain carries TRBV7-2 and TRBJ1-1; tentatively, D is TRBD1 (6 bases). Germline lookup yields CDR1 SGHTA and CDR2 FQGNSA. Trimming stripped 3 bases from V and 1 base from J, with 9 bases between. The CDR3 is 14 amino acids. CDR3: CASSLTGPNTEAFF. DNA for the CDR3: TGTGCCAGCAGCTTGACAGGTCCGAACACTGAAGCTTTCTTT.

The gene calls are TRBV4-2 and TRBJ2-7; 9 nucleotides align to TRBD2. V was clipped by 0 bases and J by 2 bases; unmatched bases: 2. Germline lookup yields CDR1 LGHNA and CDR2 YNFKEQ. The CDR3 spans 15 residues. CDR3 in DNA: TGTGCCAGCAGCCAAGAGCGGGGGGGCCCCTACGAGCAGTACTTC. Translated: CASSQERGGPYEQYF.

This chain uses TRBV24-1 with TRBJ2-3; possible D gene TRBD2, 6 bases. The CDR3 totals 17 residues. Germline V gene lookup returns CDR1 KGHDR and CDR2 SFDVKD. The V gene lost 8 bases and the J gene lost 4 bases, with 24 bases spanning the gap. The CDR3 nucleotides are TGTGCCACCAATGTAAAGGTCGGGACTCCTCTAGCAGATACGCAGTATTTT. This translates into CATNVKVGTPLADTQYF.

The chain recombines TRBV18 with TRBJ2-7, with 15 bases fitting TRBD2. The germline gives CDR1 KGHSH, CDR2 LQKENI. J was trimmed by 0 bases and V by 6 bases; bases with no gene match: 3. The CDR3 runs 16 residues. The CDR3 coding sequence is TGTGCCAGCTCCCCGGGACTAGCGGGGGGCTCCTACGAGCAGTACTTC. This gives the protein CASSPGLAGGSYEQYF.

This clone was counted only a few times. The chain combines TRBV2 with TRBJ1-1, with 7 bases lining up with TRBD1. J gave up 2 bases and V 8 bases, and 5 bases lay outside the gene matches. This CDR3 is 13 amino acids long. Germline-derived CDR1 and CDR2 are SNHLY and FYNNEI. In DNA form, the CDR3 reads TGTGCCAGCTCTCGGGACAGCAACACTGAAGCTTTCTTT. It encodes CASSRDSNTEAFF.

V and J are TRBV2 and TRBJ1-4, with 8 positions matching TRBD1. Trimming cost V 2 bases and J 8 bases; bases outside gene matches: 7. The CDR3 runs to 15 residues. Germline assignment: CDR1 SNHLY and CDR2 FYNNEI. Here the CDR3 reads CASSERTGTREKLFF. The CDR3 coding sequence is TGTGCCAGCAGTGAACGGACAGGGACAAGGGAAAAACTGTTTTTT.

This clone was seen a single time. The gene calls are TRBV28 and TRBJ1-2; the D gene is possibly TRBD1 (5 bases). CDR1 is MDHEN, CDR2 SYDVKM, per germline. V lost 5 bases, J lost 5 bases, and 24 bases lay in between. The CDR3 totals 17 residues. CDR3 sequence reads: CASSDPGPEGQDYGYTF. For the CDR3, the DNA is TGTGCCAGCAGTGACCCGGGCCCGGAGGGGCAAGATTATGGCTACACCTTC.

The chain employs TRBV7-3 and TRBJ2-1; 12 nucleotides line up with TRBD2. The CDR3 spans 16 residues. V lost 5 bases to trimming and J lost 9 bases; unmatched junction nucleotides: 11. The V gene's germline CDR1 is SGHTA and CDR2 FQGTGA. For the CDR3, the DNA is TGTGCCAGCAGCCGAACTAGCGGGGGGCCCCCGGGTGAGCAGTTCTTC. It yields the protein CASSRTSGGPPGEQFF.